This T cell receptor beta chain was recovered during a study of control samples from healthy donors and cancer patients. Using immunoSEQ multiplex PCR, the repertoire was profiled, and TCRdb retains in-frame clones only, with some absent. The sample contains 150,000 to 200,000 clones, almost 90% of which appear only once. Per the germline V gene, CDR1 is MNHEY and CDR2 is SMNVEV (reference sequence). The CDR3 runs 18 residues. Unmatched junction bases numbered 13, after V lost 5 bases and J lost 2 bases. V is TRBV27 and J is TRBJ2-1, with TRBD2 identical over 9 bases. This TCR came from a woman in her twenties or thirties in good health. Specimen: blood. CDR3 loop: CASSPNSGSLIAYNEQFF. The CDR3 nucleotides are TGTGCCAGCAGTCCAAATAGCGGGAGTTTAATAGCCTACAATGAGCAGTTCTTC.